A selection of T cell receptor beta chains follows, all from one sample in a study of graft-versus-host responses after intestinal transplantation. Sequenced by immunoSEQ multiplex PCR; TCRdb stores in-frame clones only, minus some. Of about 100,000 clones listed, around nine tenths are singletons. The source was PBMCs, collected about 460 days after intestinal transplant. These receptors came from a human patient who received an intestinal transplant, so some T cells may come from the graft donor. Both conserved end residues are part of each CDR3. D genes are given only for firm matches. Clone sizes are given selectively: once, few, many, or a class where the clone is expanded.

d_call: -; clone_size: once; j_call: TRBJ1-4; v_call: TRBV4-1; cdr3_nt: TGCGCCAGCAGCCCGGTTGCAACTAATGAAAAACTGTTTTTT; cdr3_aa: CASSPVATNEKLFF
d_call: TRBD2; clone_size: -; j_call: TRBJ2-1; v_call: TRBV5-1; cdr3_nt: TGCGCCAGCAGCCCCTGGACTAGCGGTCACAATGAGCAGTTCTTC; cdr3_aa: CASSPWTSGHNEQFF
d_call: -; clone_size: once; j_call: TRBJ2-7; v_call: TRBV12-5; cdr3_nt: TGTGCTAGTGGTCCTAATTCCTACGAGCAGTACTTC; cdr3_aa: CASGPNSYEQYF
d_call: TRBD2; clone_size: -; j_call: TRBJ2-5; v_call: TRBV10-3; cdr3_nt: TGTGCCATCAGTGAGCAGGGGACTAGCGGGGTACAAGAGACCCAGTACTTC; cdr3_aa: CAISEQGTSGVQETQYF
d_call: -; clone_size: -; j_call: TRBJ2-3; v_call: TRBV11-2; cdr3_nt: TGTGCCAGCAGCTCGTCAGATACGCAGTATTTT; cdr3_aa: CASSSSDTQYF
d_call: -; clone_size: -; j_call: TRBJ1-2; v_call: TRBV5-4; cdr3_nt: TGTGCCAGCAGCCCGCGTGGTGGAAGCTATGGCTACACCTTC; cdr3_aa: CASSPRGGSYGYTF
d_call: -; clone_size: -; j_call: TRBJ1-1; v_call: TRBV6-6; cdr3_nt: TGTGCCAGCAGTCGGGCCGGGACTTCTGAAGCTTTCTTT; cdr3_aa: CASSRAGTSEAFF
d_call: -; clone_size: -; j_call: TRBJ1-5; v_call: TRBV6-4; cdr3_nt: TGTGCCAGCAGTGTCTGGGCCGGCCAGCCCCAGCATTTT; cdr3_aa: CASSVWAGQPQHF
d_call: TRBD2; clone_size: once; j_call: TRBJ2-3; v_call: TRBV6-4; cdr3_nt: TGTGCCAGCAGCCAGACTAGCGGGGGGGCAGATACGCAGTATTTT; cdr3_aa: CASSQTSGGADTQYF
d_call: -; clone_size: -; j_call: TRBJ2-5; v_call: TRBV18; cdr3_nt: TGTGCCAGCTCACCCGCGACAGGAGGGGAGACCCAGTACTTC; cdr3_aa: CASSPATGGETQYF
d_call: -; clone_size: -; j_call: TRBJ1-3; v_call: TRBV25-1; cdr3_nt: TGTGCCAGCAGTGACCCATTCACGGGGAACACCATATATTTT; cdr3_aa: CASSDPFTGNTIYF
d_call: TRBD2; clone_size: -; j_call: TRBJ2-1; v_call: TRBV6-1; cdr3_nt: TGTGCCAGCACTATGATAGCGGGGGGCTATTATGAGCAGTTCTTC; cdr3_aa: CASTMIAGGYYEQFF
d_call: TRBD1; clone_size: -; j_call: TRBJ1-5; v_call: TRBV6-6; cdr3_nt: TGTGCCAGCACCGACGGGACAGGGGGCCGATGGCAGCATTTT; cdr3_aa: CASTDGTGGRWQHF
d_call: TRBD1; clone_size: -; j_call: TRBJ1-1; v_call: TRBV10-3; cdr3_nt: TGTGCCACCGACAGGGGGCTGAGAGACACTGAAGCTTTCTTT; cdr3_aa: CATDRGLRDTEAFF
d_call: -; clone_size: -; j_call: TRBJ2-6; v_call: TRBV9; cdr3_nt: TGTGCCAGCGCGGGTGGGGCCAACGTCCTGACTTTC; cdr3_aa: CASAGGANVLTF
d_call: -; clone_size: -; j_call: TRBJ1-2; v_call: TRBV21-1; cdr3_nt: TGTGCCAGCAGCAAAAGCGAGGGACAGAGCTATGGCTACACCTTC; cdr3_aa: CASSKSEGQSYGYTF
d_call: -; clone_size: -; j_call: TRBJ2-7; v_call: TRBV5-1; cdr3_nt: TGCGCCAGCAGCTTTAGGGCCCCCGGTACCGAGCAGTACTTC; cdr3_aa: CASSFRAPGTEQYF
d_call: -; clone_size: once; j_call: TRBJ1-6; v_call: TRBV5-1; cdr3_nt: TGCGCCAGCAGCTTAGGACCAAACACCAAAAATTCACCCCTCCACTTT; cdr3_aa: CASSLGPNTKNSPLHF
d_call: -; clone_size: -; j_call: TRBJ1-6; v_call: TRBV6-5; cdr3_nt: TGTGCCAGCAGTACACGACAGGCCTATAATTCACCCCTCCACTTT; cdr3_aa: CASSTRQAYNSPLHF
d_call: -; clone_size: -; j_call: TRBJ1-1; v_call: TRBV18; cdr3_nt: TGTGCCAGCTCACCACACACTGAAGCTTTCTTT; cdr3_aa: CASSPHTEAFF
d_call: TRBD2; clone_size: -; j_call: TRBJ2-3; v_call: TRBV9; cdr3_nt: TGTGCCAGCAGCGTAGGAGGACTAGCGAAAGATACGCAGTATTTT; cdr3_aa: CASSVGGLAKDTQYF
d_call: TRBD1; clone_size: -; j_call: TRBJ1-4; v_call: TRBV2; cdr3_nt: TGTGCCGGGGGACAGGAGGGAAATGAAAAACTGTTTTTT; cdr3_aa: CAGGQEGNEKLFF
d_call: TRBD1; clone_size: -; j_call: TRBJ2-7; v_call: TRBV2; cdr3_nt: TGTGCCAGCAAACCTGGGACAGGGACCTACGAGCAGTACTTC; cdr3_aa: CASKPGTGTYEQYF
d_call: TRBD1; clone_size: -; j_call: TRBJ1-2; v_call: TRBV11-2; cdr3_nt: TGTGCCAGCAGCGACAGGGGGCTACATTATGGCTACACCTTC; cdr3_aa: CASSDRGLHYGYTF
d_call: TRBD2; clone_size: -; j_call: TRBJ2-3; v_call: TRBV14; cdr3_nt: TGTGCCAGCAGCCAAGAGGGGGACTATATGAGTCGAGATACGCAGTATTTT; cdr3_aa: CASSQEGDYMSRDTQYF
d_call: -; clone_size: once; j_call: TRBJ2-2; v_call: TRBV25-1; cdr3_nt: TGTGCCACTCAACAGGGCTCCGTGAACACCGGGGAGCTGTTTTTT; cdr3_aa: CATQQGSVNTGELFF
d_call: -; clone_size: -; j_call: TRBJ1-5; v_call: TRBV7-2; cdr3_nt: TGTGCCAGCAGCTTAAGCGGACGCGATCAGCCCCAGCATTTT; cdr3_aa: CASSLSGRDQPQHF
d_call: TRBD1; clone_size: -; j_call: TRBJ2-2; v_call: TRBV6-5; cdr3_nt: TGTGCCAGCAGTCTCGGACAGGGCCTGTTTTTT; cdr3_aa: CASSLGQGLFF
d_call: TRBD1; clone_size: -; j_call: TRBJ1-1; v_call: TRBV6-5; cdr3_nt: TGTGCCAGCAGGGGGACAGGGAACACTGAAGCTTTCTTT; cdr3_aa: CASRGTGNTEAFF
d_call: TRBD2; clone_size: -; j_call: TRBJ2-2; v_call: TRBV9; cdr3_nt: TGTGCCAGCAGCGTACCCTTAGCGGGGGGATCGAACACCGGGGAGCTGTTTTTT; cdr3_aa: CASSVPLAGGSNTGELFF
d_call: TRBD1; clone_size: few; j_call: TRBJ2-4; v_call: TRBV6-5; cdr3_nt: TGTGCCAGCAGTTCTCTGACAGGGCTTGACATTCAGTACTTC; cdr3_aa: CASSSLTGLDIQYF
d_call: -; clone_size: -; j_call: TRBJ1-1; v_call: TRBV7-9; cdr3_nt: TGTGCCAGCAGCTTAACTGAAGCTTTCTTT; cdr3_aa: CASSLTEAFF
d_call: TRBD2; clone_size: -; j_call: TRBJ2-7; v_call: TRBV27; cdr3_nt: TGTGCCAGCAGTTTATCCACAGGACTAGCGGGAGCTTACGAGCAGTACTTC; cdr3_aa: CASSLSTGLAGAYEQYF
d_call: -; clone_size: few; j_call: TRBJ1-3; v_call: TRBV11-2; cdr3_nt: TGTGCCAGCAGCGACGACATCTCCGGAAACACCATATATTTT; cdr3_aa: CASSDDISGNTIYF
d_call: TRBD2; clone_size: -; j_call: TRBJ2-7; v_call: TRBV6-5; cdr3_nt: TGTGCCAGCAGTTACCATAGCGGGGCTACCTACGAGCAGTACTTC; cdr3_aa: CASSYHSGATYEQYF
d_call: -; clone_size: -; j_call: TRBJ1-2; v_call: TRBV9; cdr3_nt: TGTGCCAGCAGCGGACCCCCCGGGGACTATGGCTACACCTTC; cdr3_aa: CASSGPPGDYGYTF
d_call: -; clone_size: -; j_call: TRBJ1-6; v_call: TRBV27; cdr3_nt: TGTGCCAGCAGCCCCGGGATTGTGGGTTCACCCCTCCACTTT; cdr3_aa: CASSPGIVGSPLHF
d_call: TRBD2; clone_size: -; j_call: TRBJ2-2; v_call: TRBV7-9; cdr3_nt: TGTGCCAGCAGCATACGCGGGGGGGCGGACGGCTACACCGGGGAGCTGTTTTTT; cdr3_aa: CASSIRGGADGYTGELFF
d_call: -; clone_size: -; j_call: TRBJ1-5; v_call: TRBV11-2; cdr3_nt: TGTGCCAGCAGCTTAGACCCGGACCAGGGGAGCAATCAGCCCCAGCATTTT; cdr3_aa: CASSLDPDQGSNQPQHF
d_call: -; clone_size: -; j_call: TRBJ1-1; v_call: TRBV2; cdr3_nt: TGTGCCAGCAGGGGCCCCGGACAGCCGAACACTGAAGCTTTCTTT; cdr3_aa: CASRGPGQPNTEAFF
d_call: TRBD1; clone_size: -; j_call: TRBJ2-7; v_call: TRBV29-1; cdr3_nt: TGCAGCGTCGACGGGACAGGCGGATCTGGCGAGCAGTACTTC; cdr3_aa: CSVDGTGGSGEQYF
d_call: -; clone_size: -; j_call: TRBJ1-1; v_call: TRBV10-3; cdr3_nt: TGTGCCATCAGTGGGACCCCGACAGCTGAAGCTTTCTTT; cdr3_aa: CAISGTPTAEAFF
d_call: -; clone_size: -; j_call: TRBJ2-2; v_call: TRBV9; cdr3_nt: TGTGCCAGCAGCGGAGCAGGGGGGACCGGGGAGCTGTTTTTT; cdr3_aa: CASSGAGGTGELFF
d_call: -; clone_size: -; j_call: TRBJ1-3; v_call: TRBV9; cdr3_nt: TGTGCCAGCAGCCCAGTGGGTAACACCATATATTTT; cdr3_aa: CASSPVGNTIYF
d_call: -; clone_size: -; j_call: TRBJ1-4; v_call: TRBV6-6; cdr3_nt: TGTGCCAGCAGCCGCCTCTTTGGGGCGGAATTTGGAAAACTGTTTTTT; cdr3_aa: CASSRLFGAEFGKLFF
d_call: -; clone_size: -; j_call: TRBJ1-3; v_call: TRBV19; cdr3_nt: TGTGCCAGTCGGAGCCGACCTGGAAACACCATATATTTT; cdr3_aa: CASRSRPGNTIYF
d_call: -; clone_size: -; j_call: TRBJ2-7; v_call: TRBV7-3; cdr3_nt: TGTGCCAGCAGCTTAATAGAGGGCTACGAGCAGTACTTC; cdr3_aa: CASSLIEGYEQYF
d_call: TRBD1; clone_size: -; j_call: TRBJ1-5; v_call: TRBV10-2; cdr3_nt: TGCGCCACCACGACAGGGGTTCAGCCCCAGCATTTT; cdr3_aa: CATTTGVQPQHF
d_call: -; clone_size: -; j_call: TRBJ1-6; v_call: TRBV5-6; cdr3_nt: TGTGCCAGCAGCTTGGAGCGAAGTAATTCACCCCTCCACTTT; cdr3_aa: CASSLERSNSPLHF
d_call: -; clone_size: -; j_call: TRBJ1-1; v_call: TRBV5-1; cdr3_nt: TGCGCCAGCAGCGGAGGTGGGGCCTCGGGAGCTTTCTTT; cdr3_aa: CASSGGGASGAFF
d_call: -; clone_size: -; j_call: TRBJ2-7; v_call: TRBV9; cdr3_nt: TGTGCCAGCAGCGTAGGGGGCGCCCCCTACGAGCAGTACTTC; cdr3_aa: CASSVGGAPYEQYF
d_call: -; clone_size: -; j_call: TRBJ2-7; v_call: TRBV7-2; cdr3_nt: TGTGCCAGCAGCTTTGAATCGTTTAGGGAGCAGTACTTC; cdr3_aa: CASSFESFREQYF
d_call: -; clone_size: -; j_call: TRBJ1-1; v_call: TRBV27; cdr3_nt: TGTGCCAGCAGTCTGGTGGCGAACACTGAAGCTTTCTTT; cdr3_aa: CASSLVANTEAFF
d_call: TRBD2; clone_size: -; j_call: TRBJ2-5; v_call: TRBV18; cdr3_nt: TGTGCCAGCTCCCCGACTAGCGGCGTTAGAGAGACCCAGTACTTC; cdr3_aa: CASSPTSGVRETQYF
d_call: -; clone_size: -; j_call: TRBJ2-7; v_call: TRBV6-5; cdr3_nt: TGTGCCAGCAGTTACCCCGGGAACAGGATTAACTACGAGCAGTACTTC; cdr3_aa: CASSYPGNRINYEQYF